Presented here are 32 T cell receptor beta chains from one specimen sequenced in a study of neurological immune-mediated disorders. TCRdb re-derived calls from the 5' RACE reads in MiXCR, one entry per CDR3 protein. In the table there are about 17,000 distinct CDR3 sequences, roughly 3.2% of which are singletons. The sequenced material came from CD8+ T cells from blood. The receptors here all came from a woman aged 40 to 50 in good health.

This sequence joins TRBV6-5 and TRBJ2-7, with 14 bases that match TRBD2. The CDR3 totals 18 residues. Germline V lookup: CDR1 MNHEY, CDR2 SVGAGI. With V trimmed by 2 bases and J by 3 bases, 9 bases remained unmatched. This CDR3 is CASSYLAGTSGRSYEQYF. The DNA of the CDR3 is TGTGCCAGCAGTTACCTCGCCGGGACTAGCGGGAGAAGCTACGAGCAGTACTTC.

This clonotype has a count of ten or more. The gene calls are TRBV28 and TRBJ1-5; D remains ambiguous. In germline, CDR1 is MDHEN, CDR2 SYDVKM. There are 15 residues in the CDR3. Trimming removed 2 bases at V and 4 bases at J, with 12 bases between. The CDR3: CASSLNKGNNQPQHF. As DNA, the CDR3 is TGTGCCAGCAGTTTAAATAAAGGGAATAATCAGCCCCAGCATTTT.

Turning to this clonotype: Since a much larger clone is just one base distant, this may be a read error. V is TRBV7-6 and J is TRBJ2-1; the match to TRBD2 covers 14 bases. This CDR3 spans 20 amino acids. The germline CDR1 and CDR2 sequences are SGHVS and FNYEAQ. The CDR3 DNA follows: TGTTCCAGCACCAGAATGAAAGGGACTAGCGGGAGTTCCTCCTACAATGAGCAGTTCTTC. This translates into CSSTRMKGTSGSSSYNEQFF.

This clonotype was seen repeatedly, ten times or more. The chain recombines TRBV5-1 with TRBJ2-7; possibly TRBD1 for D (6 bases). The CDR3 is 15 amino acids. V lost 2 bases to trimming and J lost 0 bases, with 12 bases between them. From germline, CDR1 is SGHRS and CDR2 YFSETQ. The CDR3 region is CASSLYRESSYEQYF. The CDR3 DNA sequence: TGCGCCAGCAGCTTATACAGGGAAAGCTCCTACGAGCAGTACTTC.

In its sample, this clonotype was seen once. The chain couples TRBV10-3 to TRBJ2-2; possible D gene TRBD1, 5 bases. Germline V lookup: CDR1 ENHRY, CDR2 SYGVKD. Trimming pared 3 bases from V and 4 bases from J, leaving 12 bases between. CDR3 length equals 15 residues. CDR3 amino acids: CAISDPTESTGELFF. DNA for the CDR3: TGTGCCATCAGTGACCCGACAGAGAGCACCGGGGAGCTGTTTTTT.

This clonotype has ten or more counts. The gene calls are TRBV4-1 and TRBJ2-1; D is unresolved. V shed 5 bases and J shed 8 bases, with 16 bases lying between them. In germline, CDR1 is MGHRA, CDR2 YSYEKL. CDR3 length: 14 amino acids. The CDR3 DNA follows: TGCGCCAGCAGCACTCCAAGATATGAGGATGAGCAGTTCTTC. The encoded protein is CASSTPRYEDEQFF.

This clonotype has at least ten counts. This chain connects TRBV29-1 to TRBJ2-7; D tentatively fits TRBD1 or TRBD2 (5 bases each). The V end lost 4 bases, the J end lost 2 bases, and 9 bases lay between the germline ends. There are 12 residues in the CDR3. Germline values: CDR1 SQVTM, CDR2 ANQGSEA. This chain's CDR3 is CSVVRDPYEQYF. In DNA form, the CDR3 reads TGCAGCGTTGTCAGGGACCCCTACGAGCAGTACTTC.

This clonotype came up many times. DNA of the CDR3: TGTGCCAGCAGCCAAAAACCCTACGAGCAGTACTTC. Translating it yields CASSQKPYEQYF. The J gene is TRBJ2-7, the V gene TRBV3-1; D not certain. The CDR3 spans 12 residues. CDR1 and CDR2 from the germline V gene are LGHDT and YNNKEL (reference sequence). V shed 2 bases and J shed 2 bases, with 4 bases lying between them.

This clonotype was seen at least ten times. The CDR3 protein is CSATPSGGPVHEQYF. The CDR3 DNA is TGCAGTGCTACCCCCTCGGGAGGGCCCGTCCACGAGCAGTACTTC. The V gene is TRBV20-1, the J gene TRBJ2-7, with 8 nucleotides matching TRBD2. V shed 4 bases, J shed 5 bases, and the junction held 13 bases outside the gene matches. The CDR3 consists of 15 residues. The germline V gene encodes CDR1 DFQATT and CDR2 SNEGSKA (reference sequence).

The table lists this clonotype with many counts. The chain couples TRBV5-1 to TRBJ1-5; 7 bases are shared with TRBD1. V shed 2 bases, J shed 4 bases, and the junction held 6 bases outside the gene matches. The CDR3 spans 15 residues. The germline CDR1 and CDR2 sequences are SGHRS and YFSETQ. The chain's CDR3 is CASSFTTGANQPQHF. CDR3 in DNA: TGCGCCAGCAGCTTTACTACAGGGGCGAATCAGCCCCAGCATTTT.

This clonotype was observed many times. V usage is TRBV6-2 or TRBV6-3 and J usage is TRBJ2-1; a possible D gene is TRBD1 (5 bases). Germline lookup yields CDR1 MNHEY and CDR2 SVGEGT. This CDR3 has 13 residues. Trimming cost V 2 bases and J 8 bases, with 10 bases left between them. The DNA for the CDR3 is TGTGCCAGCAGTTACCAAATCAGGGATGAGCAGTTCTTC. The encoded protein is CASSYQIRDEQFF.

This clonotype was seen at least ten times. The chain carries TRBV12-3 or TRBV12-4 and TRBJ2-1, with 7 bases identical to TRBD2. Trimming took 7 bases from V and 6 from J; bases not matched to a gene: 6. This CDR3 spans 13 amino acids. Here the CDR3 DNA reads TGTGCCAGCAAGGGCGGGAGACCCAATGAGCAGTTCTTC. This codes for CASKGGRPNEQFF.

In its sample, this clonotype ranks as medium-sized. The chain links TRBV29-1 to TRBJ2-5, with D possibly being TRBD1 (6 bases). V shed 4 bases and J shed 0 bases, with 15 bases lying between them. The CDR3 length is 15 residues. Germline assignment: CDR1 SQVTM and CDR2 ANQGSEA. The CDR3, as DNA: TGCAGCGTTGCCGGGACAAGGAATAACCAAGAGACCCAGTACTTC. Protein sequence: CSVAGTRNNQETQYF.

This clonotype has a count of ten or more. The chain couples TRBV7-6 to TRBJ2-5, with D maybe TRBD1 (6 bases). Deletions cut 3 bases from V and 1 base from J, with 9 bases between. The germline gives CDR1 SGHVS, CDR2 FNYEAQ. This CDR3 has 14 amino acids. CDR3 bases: TGTGCCAGCAGCTTGCACAGGGTCCAAGAGACCCAGTACTTC. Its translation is CASSLHRVQETQYF.

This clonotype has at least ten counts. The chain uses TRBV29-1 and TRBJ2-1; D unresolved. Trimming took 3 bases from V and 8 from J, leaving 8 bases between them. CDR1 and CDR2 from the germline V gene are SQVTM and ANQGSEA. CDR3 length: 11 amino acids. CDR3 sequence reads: CSVDDGYEQFF. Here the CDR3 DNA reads TGCAGCGTTGATGATGGGTATGAGCAGTTCTTC.

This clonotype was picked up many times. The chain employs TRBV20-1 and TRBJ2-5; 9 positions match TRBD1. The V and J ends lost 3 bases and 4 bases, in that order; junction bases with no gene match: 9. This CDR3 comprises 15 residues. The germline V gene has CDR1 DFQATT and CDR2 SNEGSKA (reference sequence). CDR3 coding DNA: TGCAGTGCTAGCGGGGACAGGGACGGAGGAGAGACCCAGTACTTC. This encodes CSASGDRDGGETQYF.

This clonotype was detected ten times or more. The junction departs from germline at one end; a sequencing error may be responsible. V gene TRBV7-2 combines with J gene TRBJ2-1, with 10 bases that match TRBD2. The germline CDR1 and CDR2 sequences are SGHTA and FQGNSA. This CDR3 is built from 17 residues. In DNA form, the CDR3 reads TGTGCCAGCAGATTAGGGGTCAGCGGGAGGGCCAAGAATGAGCAGTTCTTC. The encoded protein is CASRLGVSGRAKNEQFF.

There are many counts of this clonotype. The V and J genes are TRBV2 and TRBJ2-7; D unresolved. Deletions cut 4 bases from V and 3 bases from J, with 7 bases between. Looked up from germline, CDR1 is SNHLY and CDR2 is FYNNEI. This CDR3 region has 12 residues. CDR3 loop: CASSVKIYEQYF. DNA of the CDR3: TGTGCCAGCAGTGTGAAGATCTACGAGCAGTACTTC.

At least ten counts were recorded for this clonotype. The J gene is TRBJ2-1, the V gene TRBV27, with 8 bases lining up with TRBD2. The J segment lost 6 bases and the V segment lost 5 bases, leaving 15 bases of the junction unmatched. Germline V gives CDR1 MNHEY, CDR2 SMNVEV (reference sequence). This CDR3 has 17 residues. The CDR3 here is CASSPPSISGEFNEQFF. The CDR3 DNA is TGTGCCAGCAGTCCTCCCAGTATTAGCGGGGAATTCAATGAGCAGTTCTTC.

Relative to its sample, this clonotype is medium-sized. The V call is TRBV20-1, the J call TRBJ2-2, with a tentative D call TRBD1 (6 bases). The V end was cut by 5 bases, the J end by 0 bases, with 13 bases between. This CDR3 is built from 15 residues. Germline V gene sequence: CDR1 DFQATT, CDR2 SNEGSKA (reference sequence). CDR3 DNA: TGCAGTGCTCCTCGGACAGAATCGAACACCGGGGAGCTGTTTTTT. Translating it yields CSAPRTESNTGELFF.

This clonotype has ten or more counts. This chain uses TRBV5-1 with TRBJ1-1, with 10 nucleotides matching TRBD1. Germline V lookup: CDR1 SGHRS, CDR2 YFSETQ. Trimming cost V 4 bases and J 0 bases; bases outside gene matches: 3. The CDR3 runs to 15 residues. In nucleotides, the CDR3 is TGCGCCAGCAGCAGGACAGGGGGAATGAACACTGAAGCTTTCTTT. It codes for CASSRTGGMNTEAFF.

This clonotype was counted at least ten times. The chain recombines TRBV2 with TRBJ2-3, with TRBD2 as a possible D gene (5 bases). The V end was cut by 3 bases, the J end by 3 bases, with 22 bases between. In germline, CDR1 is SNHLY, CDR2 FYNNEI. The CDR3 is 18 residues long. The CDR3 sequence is CASSDGVLGGSSTDTQYF. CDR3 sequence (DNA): TGTGCCAGCAGTGACGGTGTGCTAGGTGGGAGTTCAACAGATACGCAGTATTTT.

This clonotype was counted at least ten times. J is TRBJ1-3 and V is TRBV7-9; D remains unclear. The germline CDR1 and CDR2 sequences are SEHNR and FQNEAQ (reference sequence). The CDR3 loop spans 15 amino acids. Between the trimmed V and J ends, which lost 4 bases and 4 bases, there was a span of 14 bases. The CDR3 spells CASSSAQDYGNTIYF. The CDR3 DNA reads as TGTGCCAGCAGCTCGGCCCAGGATTACGGAAACACCATATATTTT.

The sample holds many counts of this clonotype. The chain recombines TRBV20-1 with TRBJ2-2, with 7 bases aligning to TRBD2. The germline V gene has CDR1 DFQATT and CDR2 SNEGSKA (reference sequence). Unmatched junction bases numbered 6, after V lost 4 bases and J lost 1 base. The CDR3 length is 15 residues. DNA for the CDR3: TGCAGTGCTACCTGGGAGCGGGAGAACACCGGGGAGCTGTTTTTT. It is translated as CSATWERENTGELFF.

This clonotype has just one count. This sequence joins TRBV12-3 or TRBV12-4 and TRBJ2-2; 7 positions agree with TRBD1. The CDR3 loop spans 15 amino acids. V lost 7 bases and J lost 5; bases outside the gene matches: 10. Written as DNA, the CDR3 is TGTGCCAGCACCCTCTCCGGGACAGTGACCGGGGAGCTGTTTTTT. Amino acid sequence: CASTLSGTVTGELFF.

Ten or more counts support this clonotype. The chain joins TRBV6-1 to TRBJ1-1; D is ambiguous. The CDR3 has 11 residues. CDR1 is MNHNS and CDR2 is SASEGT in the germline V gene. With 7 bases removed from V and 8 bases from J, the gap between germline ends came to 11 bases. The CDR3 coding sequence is TGTGCCAGCAAGGAGAATAGGGAAGCTTTCTTT. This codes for CASKENREAFF.

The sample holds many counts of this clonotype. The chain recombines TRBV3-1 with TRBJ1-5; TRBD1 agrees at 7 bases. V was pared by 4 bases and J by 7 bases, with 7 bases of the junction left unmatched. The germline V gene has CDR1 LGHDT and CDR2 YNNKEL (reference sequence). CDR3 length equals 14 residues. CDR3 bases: TGTGCCAGCAGCCTCCAGGGGGGGGTGCAGCCCCAGCATTTT. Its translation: CASSLQGGVQPQHF.

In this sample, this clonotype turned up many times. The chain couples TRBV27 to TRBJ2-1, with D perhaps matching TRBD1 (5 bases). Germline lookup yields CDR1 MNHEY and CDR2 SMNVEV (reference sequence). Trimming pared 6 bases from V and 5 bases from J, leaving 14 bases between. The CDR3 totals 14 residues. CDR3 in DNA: TGTGCCAGCAGCCCAGGGTTTCTAAACAATGAGCAGTTCTTC. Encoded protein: CASSPGFLNNEQFF.

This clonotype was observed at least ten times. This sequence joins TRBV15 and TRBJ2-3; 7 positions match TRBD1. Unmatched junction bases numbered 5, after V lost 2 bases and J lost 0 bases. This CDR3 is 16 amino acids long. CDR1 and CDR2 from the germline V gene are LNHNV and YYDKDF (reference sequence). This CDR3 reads CATSRFDRDSTDTQYF. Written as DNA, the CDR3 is TGTGCCACCAGCAGATTCGACAGGGATAGCACAGATACGCAGTATTTT.

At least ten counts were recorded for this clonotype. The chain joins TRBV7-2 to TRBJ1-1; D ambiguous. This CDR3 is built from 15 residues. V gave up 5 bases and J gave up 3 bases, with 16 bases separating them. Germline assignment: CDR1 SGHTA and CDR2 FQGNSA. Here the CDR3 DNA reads TGTGCCAGCAGCGCTACTACCCTAGGCGACACTGAAGCTTTCTTT. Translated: CASSATTLGDTEAFF.

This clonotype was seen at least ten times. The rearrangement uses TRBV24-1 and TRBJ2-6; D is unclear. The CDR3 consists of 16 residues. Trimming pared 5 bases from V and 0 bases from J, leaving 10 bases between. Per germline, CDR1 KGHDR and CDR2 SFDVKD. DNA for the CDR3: TGTGCCACCAGTGGGTTGGACCGCTCTGGGGCCAACGTCCTGACTTTC. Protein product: CATSGLDRSGANVLTF.

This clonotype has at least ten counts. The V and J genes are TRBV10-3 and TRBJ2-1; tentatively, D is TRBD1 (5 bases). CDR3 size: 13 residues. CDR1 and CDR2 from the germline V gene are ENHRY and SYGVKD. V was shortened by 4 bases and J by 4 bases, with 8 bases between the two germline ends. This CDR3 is CAISVGAYNEQFF. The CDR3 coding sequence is TGTGCCATCAGTGTTGGGGCATACAATGAGCAGTTCTTC.